These 28 T cell receptor beta chains came from one sample sequenced in a study of lymphopenia after photon versus proton radiotherapy. Generated by immunoSEQ multiplex PCR, the TCRdb table keeps only in-frame clones and is missing some. The table lists 25,000 to 35,000 clones, 89% of them singletons. This specimen consisted of peripheral blood, obtained from a patient treated with proton-based radiotherapy. Receptor source: a woman aged 70-85 years with pancreatic cancer. Some clones in this sample may be carry-over from other donors' samples.

The chain has TRBV6-5 and TRBJ1-2; TRBD1 is a possible D gene (5 bases). Per germline, CDR1 MNHEY and CDR2 SVGAGI. The CDR3 is 15 residues long. V lost 5 bases and J lost 4, with 17 bases in between. For the CDR3, the DNA is TGTGCCAGCAGTGGTAGAGGGGCTGGAGCCTATGGCTACACCTTC. Its translation is CASSGRGAGAYGYTF.

The genes are TRBV11-2 and TRBJ2-2, with unresolved D. CDR3 size: 15 residues. V was trimmed by 7 bases and J by 1 base, leaving 13 bases between them. Germline V gene sequence: CDR1 SGHAT, CDR2 FQNNGV. Here the CDR3 reads CASKPPGGNTGELFF. The CDR3 DNA follows: TGTGCCAGCAAGCCCCCGGGTGGGAACACCGGGGAGCTGTTTTTT.

The CDR3 DNA is TGCGCCAGCAGCCTAGGAGTAGGTTCCGGGAGGAGCACTGAAGCTTTCTTT. Translated, it gives CASSLGVGSGRSTEAFF. V usage is TRBV4-3 and J usage is TRBJ1-1; D gene ambiguous. This CDR3 spans 17 amino acids. The germline V gene encodes CDR1 LGHNA and CDR2 YSLEER. Trimming took 4 bases from V and 4 from J, leaving 22 bases between them.

V usage is TRBV30 and J usage is TRBJ1-6; D ambiguous. The V gene's germline CDR1 is GTSNPN and CDR2 SVGIG (reference sequence). Trimming took off 7 bases at V and 10 bases at J, with 20 bases between the two ends. CDR3 size: 14 residues. CDR3 protein: CAYQTVAHLSPLHF. For the CDR3, the DNA is TGTGCCTACCAAACCGTGGCCCATCTCTCACCCCTCCACTTT.

This chain joins TRBV19 and TRBJ1-5; 8 bases agree with TRBD1. The V segment lost 6 bases and the J segment 2 bases; nucleotides outside the gene matches: 3. CDR3 length: 14 amino acids. Germline CDR1 LNHDA, CDR2 SQIVND (reference sequence). CDR3 coding DNA: TGTGCCAGTAGCAGGGGGCTTGGCAATCAGCCCCAGCATTTT. Amino acids: CASSRGLGNQPQHF.

V usage is TRBV6-1 and J usage is TRBJ1-2; D unresolved. CDR1 and CDR2 from the germline V gene are MNHNS and SASEGT. The CDR3 contains 12 residues. Trimming took off 6 bases at V and 5 bases at J, with 10 bases between the two ends. The CDR3 protein is CASSEYGYGYTF. DNA for the CDR3: TGTGCCAGCAGCGAGTACGGGTATGGCTACACCTTC.

The chain employs TRBV19 and TRBJ1-1, with D uncertain. Trimming shortened V by 5 bases and J by 1 base, and 14 bases separated the two germline ends. Germline CDR1 and CDR2: LNHDA and SQIVND (reference sequence). There are 15 residues in the CDR3. CDR3 residues: CASSRSGPPNTEAFF. Here the CDR3 DNA reads TGTGCCAGTAGTCGATCAGGACCTCCGAACACTGAAGCTTTCTTT.

The chain employs TRBV11-2 and TRBJ2-2, with unresolved D. The CDR3 covers 14 residues. V dropped 5 bases and J dropped 3 bases, with 10 bases sitting between them. Germline CDR1 reads SGHAT; CDR2 reads FQNNGV. The CDR3 DNA sequence: TGTGCCAGCAGCGCGAGAGTTTACACCGGGGAGCTGTTTTTT. Translating it yields CASSARVYTGELFF.

This clone was seen just once. The chain combines TRBV4-3 with TRBJ1-5, with 7 bases matching TRBD1. Germline V gene lookup returns CDR1 LGHNA and CDR2 YSLEER. Trimming took 1 base from V and 6 from J; bases not matched to a gene: 6. The CDR3 consists of 15 residues. The DNA for the CDR3 is TGCGCCAGCAGCCAAGGACAGGGAGAGAGTCAGCCCCAGCATTTT. As protein: CASSQGQGESQPQHF.

The chain's CDR3 is CATSTPRLAAYNEQFF. The CDR3 region has the DNA TGTGCCACCAGCACACCAAGACTAGCGGCGTACAATGAGCAGTTCTTC. This chain uses TRBV15 with TRBJ2-1, with 9 bases aligning to TRBD2. The CDR3 is made up of 16 amino acids. Germline V lookup: CDR1 LNHNV, CDR2 YYDKDF (reference sequence). Trimming cost V 4 bases and J 4 bases; bases outside gene matches: 8.

V gene TRBV10-3 combines with J gene TRBJ2-1; weak D call: TRBD1 (5 bases). CDR3 size: 17 residues. V was cut by 0 bases and J by 8 bases, with 20 bases left in between. Germline CDR1 reads ENHRY; CDR2 reads SYGVKD. CDR3 sequence reads: CAISESGVIRAVDEQFF. CDR3 DNA: TGTGCCATCAGTGAGTCTGGGGTAATCAGGGCCGTGGATGAGCAGTTCTTC.

The rearrangement links TRBV5-1 to TRBJ2-7; TRBD2 aligns across 11 bases. V shed 3 bases, J shed 3 bases, and the junction held 14 bases outside the gene matches. This CDR3 spans 18 amino acids. Germline V gives CDR1 SGHRS, CDR2 YFSETQ. The CDR3 region is CASSSGIMRLAGNYEQYF. The CDR3 region has the DNA TGCGCCAGCAGCTCGGGGATTATGAGACTAGCGGGGAACTACGAGCAGTACTTC.

The chain couples TRBV7-2 to TRBJ1-1, with 10 bases aligning to TRBD1. Germline V gene sequence: CDR1 SGHTA, CDR2 FQGNSA. V dropped 2 bases and J dropped 3; count of bases not matched to a gene: 3. This CDR3 region has 15 residues. The CDR3 sequence is CASSLRGQGHTEAFF. The CDR3 coding sequence is TGTGCCAGCAGCTTACGGGGACAGGGGCACACTGAAGCTTTCTTT. The whole variable domain, filled in from reference TRBV7-2 and TRBJ1-1, reads GAGVSQSPSNKVTEKGKDVELRCDPISGHTALYWYRQSLGQGLEFLIYFQGNSAPDKSGLPSDRFSAERTGGSVSTLTIQRTQQEDSAVYLCASSLRGQGHTEAFFGQGTRLTVV.

The chain employs TRBV27 and TRBJ1-3, with TRBD1 identical over 9 bases. V was pared by 5 bases and J by 4 bases, with 6 bases of the junction left unmatched. CDR1 and CDR2 (germline): MNHEY, SMNVEV (reference sequence). This CDR3 has 15 residues. The CDR3 is CASSATGGSGNTIYF. The CDR3 DNA is TGTGCCAGCAGTGCGACAGGGGGTTCAGGAAACACCATATATTTT.

The V call is TRBV5-5, the J call TRBJ2-7; 10 bases line up with TRBD1. The CDR3 totals 14 residues. V lost 3 bases to trimming and J lost 2 bases; unmatched junction nucleotides: 2. CDR1 SGHKS and CDR2 YYEKEE come from the germline V gene (reference sequence). The CDR3 is CASSWTGGTYEQYF. The CDR3 DNA reads TGTGCCAGCAGCTGGACAGGGGGAACCTACGAGCAGTACTTC.

The CDR3 loop reads CASSPRGWVPYEQYF. Written as DNA, the CDR3 is TGTGCCAGCAGCCCAAGGGGTTGGGTCCCCTACGAGCAGTACTTC. This chain links TRBV14 with TRBJ2-7; tentatively, D is TRBD1 (5 bases). Germline-derived CDR1 and CDR2 are SGHDN and FVKESK. The CDR3 is made up of 15 amino acids. The V end was cut by 4 bases, the J end by 2 bases, with 15 bases between.

The chain is built from TRBV7-2 and TRBJ1-3; a weak D match, TRBD1 (5 bases). The CDR3 loop spans 14 amino acids. Germline loops: CDR1 SGHTA, CDR2 FQGNSA. V was trimmed by 5 bases and J by 0 bases, leaving 8 bases between them. This CDR3 reads CASSRTGSGNTIYF. The CDR3 DNA reads TGTGCCAGCAGCCGTACAGGCTCTGGAAACACCATATATTTT.

The V call is TRBV11-3, the J call TRBJ2-1, with D perhaps given as TRBD1 or TRBD2 (5 bases each). Germline V gives CDR1 SGHNT, CDR2 YENEEA. The CDR3 consists of 12 residues. Trimming removed 5 bases from V and 5 bases from J, with 7 bases in between. Written as DNA, the CDR3 is TGTGCCAGCAGCGGGGGTAACAATGAGCAGTTCTTC. Translated: CASSGGNNEQFF.

The chain employs TRBV11-2 and TRBJ1-1; no clear D gene. The germline CDR1 and CDR2 sequences are SGHAT and FQNNGV. The CDR3 extends over 12 amino acids. V was clipped by 6 bases and J by 0 bases, with 5 bases between them. The CDR3, as DNA: TGTGCCAGCAGGTGGCTGAACACTGAAGCTTTCTTT. This gives the protein CASRWLNTEAFF.

The rearrangement links TRBV30 to TRBJ1-2; D remains ambiguous. V was cut by 4 bases and J by 4 bases, with 13 bases left in between. The CDR3 extends over 13 amino acids. Germline CDR1 and CDR2: GTSNPN and SVGIG (reference sequence). The CDR3 DNA is TGTGCCTGGACCCAGGACGGGATCTATGGCTACACCTTC. It encodes CAWTQDGIYGYTF. Variable domain in full (rest from reference TRBV30 and TRBJ1-2): SQTIHQWPATLVQPVGSPLSLECTVEGTSNPNLYWYRQAAGRGLQLLFYSVGIGQISSEVPQNLSASRPQDRQFILSSKKLLLSDSGFYLCAWTQDGIYGYTFGSGTRLTVV.

This chain uses TRBV10-3 with TRBJ2-7, with 15 bases matching TRBD2. V lost 6 bases to trimming and J lost 1 base; unmatched junction nucleotides: 1. The CDR3 is 15 residues long. The germline gives CDR1 ENHRY, CDR2 SYGVKD. The CDR3, as DNA: TGTGCCATCAGGGGGACTAGCGGGAGGTCCTACGAGCAGTACTTC. It encodes CAIRGTSGRSYEQYF.

The J gene is TRBJ2-7, the V gene TRBV14; 7 bases map to TRBD2. V lost 2 bases and J lost 0; bases outside the gene matches: 4. CDR1 is SGHDN and CDR2 is FVKESK in the germline V gene. CDR3 length: 15 amino acids. The CDR3 loop is CASSQFSGPSYEQYF. The CDR3 DNA follows: TGTGCCAGCAGCCAATTTAGCGGGCCCTCCTACGAGCAGTACTTC.

The rearrangement links TRBV19 to TRBJ2-2; tentatively, D is TRBD1 or TRBD2 (5 bases each). This CDR3 is 13 amino acids long. V dropped 8 bases and J dropped 1 base, with 8 bases sitting between them. Germline CDR1 LNHDA, CDR2 SQIVND (reference sequence). The CDR3 region has the DNA TGTGCCAGTGGGGGACGGAACACCGGGGAGCTGTTTTTT. Amino acid sequence: CASGGRNTGELFF.

The chain is built from TRBV30 and TRBJ1-2; 11 nucleotides agree with TRBD1. CDR1 is GTSNPN, CDR2 SVGIG, per germline (reference sequence). The CDR3 sequence is 15 residues long. The J segment lost 5 bases and the V segment lost 0 bases, leaving 5 bases of the junction unmatched. CDR3 amino acids: CAWSVDRGRVYGYTF. The CDR3 bases are TGTGCCTGGAGTGTGGACAGGGGGCGCGTTTATGGCTACACCTTC.

This clone was recorded only once. The rearrangement joins TRBV12-5 to TRBJ2-4, with unresolved D. There are 19 residues in the CDR3. The germline gives CDR1 LGHNT, CDR2 FRNRAP. Trimming took 3 bases from V and 1 from J, leaving 22 bases between them. The CDR3 bases are TGTGCTAGTGGTTTATCGCCAGGTCGCCCCTTAGAGGCCAAAAACATTCAGTACTTC. Encoded protein: CASGLSPGRPLEAKNIQYF. Filled out from reference TRBV12-5 and TRBJ2-4, the complete variable domain reads DARVTQTPRHKVTEMGQEVTMRCQPILGHNTVFWYRQTMMQGLELLAYFRNRAPLDDSGMPKDRFSAEMPDATLATLKIQPSEPRDSAVYFCASGLSPGRPLEAKNIQYFGAGTRLSVL.

The V gene is TRBV18, the J gene TRBJ2-7, with a tentative D call TRBD2 (5 bases). The CDR3 covers 14 residues. The V end was cut by 0 bases, the J end by 10 bases, with 16 bases between. Looked up from germline, CDR1 is KGHSH and CDR2 is LQKENI. The CDR3 spells CASSPPGMGAIQYF. CDR3 coding DNA: TGTGCCAGCTCACCACCTGGGATGGGAGCGATTCAGTACTTC.

The chain is built from TRBV11-2 and TRBJ2-5, with D maybe TRBD2 (6 bases). V was trimmed by 2 bases and J by 2 bases, leaving 12 bases between them. This CDR3 contains 15 residues. The germline gives CDR1 SGHAT, CDR2 FQNNGV. CDR3 region: CASSLRISGQETQYF. The CDR3 DNA sequence: TGTGCCAGCAGCTTACGGATCAGCGGGCAAGAGACCCAGTACTTC.

The chain joins TRBV6-6 to TRBJ2-5; D gene unclear. The germline gives CDR1 MNHNY, CDR2 SVGAGI (reference sequence). This CDR3 contains 14 residues. V was trimmed by 0 bases and J by 0 bases, leaving 5 bases between them. In DNA form, the CDR3 reads TGTGCCAGCAGTTACTCAGCCTACCAAGAGACCCAGTACTTC. Translated, it gives CASSYSAYQETQYF.